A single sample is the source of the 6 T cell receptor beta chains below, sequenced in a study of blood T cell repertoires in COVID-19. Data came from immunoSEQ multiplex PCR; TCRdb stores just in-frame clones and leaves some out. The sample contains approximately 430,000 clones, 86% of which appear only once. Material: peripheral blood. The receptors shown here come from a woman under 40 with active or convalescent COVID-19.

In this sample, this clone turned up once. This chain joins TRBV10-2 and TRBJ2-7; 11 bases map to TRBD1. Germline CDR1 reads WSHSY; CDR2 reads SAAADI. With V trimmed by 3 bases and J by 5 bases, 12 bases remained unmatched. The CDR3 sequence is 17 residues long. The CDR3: CASSDPSGDRGFNEQYF. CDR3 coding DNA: TGCGCCAGCAGTGACCCCTCCGGGGACAGGGGGTTCAACGAGCAGTACTTC.

The CDR3 DNA reads as TGCGCCAGCAGTGGGTCAGGGGTCGGCTATGGCTACACCTTC. Amino acid sequence: CASSGSGVGYGYTF. The V call is TRBV10-2, the J call TRBJ1-2; maybe TRBD1 (6 bases). Germline lookup yields CDR1 WSHSY and CDR2 SAAADI. The V end was cut by 4 bases, the J end by 4 bases, with 13 bases between. This CDR3 comprises 14 residues.

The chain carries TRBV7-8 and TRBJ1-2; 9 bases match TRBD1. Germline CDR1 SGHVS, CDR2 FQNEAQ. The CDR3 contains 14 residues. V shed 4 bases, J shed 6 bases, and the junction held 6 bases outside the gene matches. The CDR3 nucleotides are TGTGCCAGCAGCTCAGGACAGGGGTCGGATGGCTACACCTTC. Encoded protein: CASSSGQGSDGYTF.

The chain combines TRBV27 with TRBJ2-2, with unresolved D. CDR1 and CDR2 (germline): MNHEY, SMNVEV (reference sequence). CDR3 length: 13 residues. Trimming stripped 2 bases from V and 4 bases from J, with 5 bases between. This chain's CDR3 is CASSLRGTGELFF. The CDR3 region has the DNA TGTGCCAGCAGTTTACGAGGCACCGGGGAGCTGTTTTTT.

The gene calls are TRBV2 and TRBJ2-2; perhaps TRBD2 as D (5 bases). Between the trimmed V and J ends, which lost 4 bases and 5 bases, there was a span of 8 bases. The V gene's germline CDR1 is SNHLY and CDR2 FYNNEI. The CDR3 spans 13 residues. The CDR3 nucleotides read TGTGCCAGCAGTGCCCAGCGGACCGGGGAGCTGTTTTTT. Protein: CASSAQRTGELFF. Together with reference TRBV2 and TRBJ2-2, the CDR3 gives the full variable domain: EPEVTQTPSHQVTQMGQEVILRCVPISNHLYFYWYRQILGQKVEFLVSFYNNEISEKSEIFDDQFSVERPDGSNFTLKIRSTKLEDSAMYFCASSAQRTGELFFGEGSRLTVL.

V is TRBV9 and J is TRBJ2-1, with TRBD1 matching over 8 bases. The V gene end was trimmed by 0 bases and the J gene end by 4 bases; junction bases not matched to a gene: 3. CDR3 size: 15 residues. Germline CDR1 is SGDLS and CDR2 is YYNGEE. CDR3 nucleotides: TGTGCCAGCAGCGTAGGAACAGGGGGTTACAATGAGCAGTTCTTC. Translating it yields CASSVGTGGYNEQFF.